The rows below give T cell receptor beta chains drawn from one sample of a study of blood T cell repertoires in COVID-19. Profiled with immunoSEQ multiplex PCR; TCRdb holds only in-frame clones, not every one. The table includes approximately 200,000 clones, about 83% detected once. The sequencing input was peripheral blood. The receptor set was obtained from a person between 65 and 79 years old with COVID-19, enrolled during active disease. CDR3s include the opening cysteine and the closing phenylalanine or tryptophan. D genes are given only for firm matches. Size is stated for part of the rows, as once, few or many counts, or as a class when the clone is expanded.

size	D	J	V	CDR3	DNA
few	NA	TRBJ1-6	TRBV7-8	CASSLRGDSYNSPLHF	TGTGCCAGCAGCTTGCGGGGTGACTCCTATAATTCACCCCTCCACTTT
NA	TRBD1	TRBJ2-3	TRBV7-3	CASSADRGTDTQYF	TGTGCCAGCAGCGCGGACAGGGGCACAGATACGCAGTATTTT
NA	TRBD1	TRBJ1-1	TRBV7-2	CASSPRDRGNTEAFF	TGTGCCAGCAGCCCACGGGACAGGGGGAACACTGAAGCTTTCTTT
once	NA	TRBJ2-1	TRBV7-9	CASSLGGPRYEQFF	TGTGCCAGCAGCTTAGGAGGGCCTCGCTATGAGCAGTTCTTC
NA	TRBD1	TRBJ1-2	TRBV6-1	CASSERVGGPYGYTF	TGTGCCAGCAGTGAAAGAGTAGGGGGCCCCTATGGCTACACCTTC
NA	NA	TRBJ2-3	TRBV2	CASTPRPTSTDTQYF	TGTGCCAGCACCCCCCGTCCGACTAGCACAGATACGCAGTATTTT
NA	TRBD1	TRBJ1-2	TRBV28	CASSKDRGRASNYGYTF	TGTGCCAGCAGTAAAGACAGGGGCAGGGCCTCAAACTATGGCTACACCTTC
NA	NA	TRBJ2-7	TRBV10-3	CAISDGTGRHEQYF	TGTGCCATCAGTGACGGGACGGGGAGGCACGAGCAGTACTTC
NA	TRBD1	TRBJ2-1	TRBV7-8	CASSRTGGAGNEQFF	TGTGCCAGCAGCCGGACAGGGGGCGCAGGTAATGAGCAGTTCTTC
NA	TRBD1	TRBJ1-5	TRBV6-1	CASSERQGAQPQHF	TGTGCCAGCAGTGAACGGCAGGGGGCGCAGCCCCAGCATTTT
once	NA	TRBJ1-1	TRBV6-4	CASSYRMNTEAFF	TGTGCCAGCAGCTACAGAATGAACACTGAAGCTTTCTTT
NA	TRBD2	TRBJ2-1	TRBV3-1/TRBV3-2	CASSRKASGGLALNEQFF	TGTGCCAGCAGCCGTAAAGCAAGCGGGGGGCTCGCCCTAAATGAGCAGTTCTTC
NA	NA	TRBJ2-3	TRBV19	CATAVSWNTDTQYF	TGTGCCACCGCGGTGAGTTGGAACACAGATACGCAGTATTTT
NA	TRBD2	TRBJ2-1	TRBV19	CASKKLAGGRNEQFF	TGTGCCAGTAAAAAACTAGCGGGAGGGCGTAATGAGCAGTTCTTC
NA	TRBD1	TRBJ2-1	TRBV7-2	CASSPWEGGIYEQFF	TGTGCCAGCAGCCCCTGGGAAGGGGGCATCTATGAGCAGTTCTTC
NA	TRBD1	TRBJ2-7	TRBV28	CASSSDQGALVYEQYF	TGTGCCAGCAGTTCGGACCAGGGGGCGCTGGTTTACGAGCAGTACTTC
NA	NA	TRBJ2-5	TRBV7-2	CASSLPNQETQYF	TGTGCCAGCAGCTTACCAAACCAAGAGACCCAGTACTTC
NA	NA	TRBJ2-2	TRBV1	CTSSQKTGVVTGELFF	TGCACCAGCAGTCAAAAAACAGGGGTTGTCACCGGGGAGCTGTTTTTT
NA	TRBD2	TRBJ2-1	TRBV15	CATSRTLLAGGPNEQFF	TGTGCCACCAGCAGGACTCTACTAGCGGGAGGGCCAAATGAGCAGTTCTTC
few	NA	TRBJ2-2	TRBV3-1/TRBV3-2	CASSQAERAGELFF	TGTGCCAGCAGCCAAGCTGAGCGGGCCGGGGAGCTGTTTTTT
NA	TRBD1	TRBJ1-4	TRBV19	CASRETGGADEKLFF	TGTGCCAGTAGAGAAACAGGGGGCGCGGATGAAAAACTGTTTTTT
NA	NA	TRBJ2-3	TRBV5-1	CASSLRGLGTDTQYF	TGCGCCAGCAGCTTAAGGGGGTTGGGCACAGATACGCAGTATTTT
once	NA	TRBJ2-2	TRBV2	CASRSTGFGPGELFF	TGTGCCAGCAGATCTACAGGATTTGGGCCCGGGGAGCTGTTTTTT
NA	TRBD1	TRBJ1-2	TRBV14	CASSQARQGMRGYTF	TGTGCCAGCAGCCAAGCCCGACAGGGGATGAGAGGCTACACCTTC
NA	NA	TRBJ1-5	TRBV19	CASKRGSSNQPQHF	TGTGCCAGTAAAAGGGGTTCAAGCAATCAGCCCCAGCATTTT
NA	NA	TRBJ2-3	TRBV7-2	CASSLSVADTDTQYF	TGTGCCAGCAGCTTGTCGGTAGCGGACACAGATACGCAGTATTTT
NA	NA	TRBJ1-4	TRBV27	CASSLAAGVKLFF	TGTGCCAGCAGTTTAGCGGCAGGGGTCAAACTGTTTTTT
NA	TRBD1	TRBJ2-7	TRBV18	CASSLQQGASYERYF	TGTGCCAGCTCATTGCAACAGGGGGCATCCTACGAGCGGTACTTC
NA	TRBD1	TRBJ1-5	TRBV29-1	CSVVEGAFNQPQHF	TGCAGCGTTGTAGAGGGGGCCTTCAATCAGCCCCAGCATTTT
NA	TRBD1	TRBJ2-5	TRBV6-5	CASSYSGQGAGETQYF	TGTGCCAGCAGTTACTCGGGACAGGGGGCAGGGGAGACCCAGTACTTC
NA	TRBD2	TRBJ2-3	TRBV5-1	CASRPGGARGDTQYF	TGCGCCAGCAGGCCCGGGGGGGCAAGAGGAGATACGCAGTATTTT
NA	NA	TRBJ1-1	TRBV19	CASSLGGLQAFF	TGTGCCAGTAGTCTCGGGGGTTTGCAAGCTTTCTTT
NA	TRBD2	TRBJ2-1	TRBV4-1	CASSQDPTSGTYNEQFF	TGCGCCAGCAGCCAAGATCCGACTAGCGGTACATACAATGAGCAGTTCTTC
once	NA	TRBJ2-3	TRBV11-2	CASSFATDTQYF	TGTGCCAGCAGCTTCGCGACAGATACGCAGTATTTT
NA	NA	TRBJ1-2	TRBV23-1	CASTPGLPHYGYTF	TGCGCCAGCACCCCTGGCCTGCCCCACTATGGCTACACCTTC
NA	NA	TRBJ1-5	TRBV9	CASSVTGLQPQHF	TGTGCCAGCAGCGTCACAGGGCTTCAGCCCCAGCATTTT
NA	NA	TRBJ1-4	TRBV7-8	CASSIRDNHEKLFF	TGTGCCAGCAGCATCCGGGACAACCATGAAAAACTGTTTTTT
few	NA	TRBJ2-1	TRBV27	CASKTSRTNEQFF	TGTGCCAGCAAAACTAGCCGGACCAATGAGCAGTTCTTC
few	TRBD1	TRBJ1-3	TRBV5-8	CASGTGESGNTIYF	TGTGCCAGCGGCACAGGGGAATCTGGAAACACCATATATTTT
NA	NA	TRBJ1-1	TRBV2	CASSDGQGEAFF	TGTGCCAGCAGTGACGGCCAGGGGGAAGCTTTCTTT
once	NA	TRBJ1-2	TRBV5-4	CASSFGGTYGYTF	TGTGCCAGCAGCTTTGGAGGGACTTATGGCTACACCTTC
NA	TRBD2	TRBJ2-2	TRBV10-3	CAIMTSANTGELFF	TGTGCCATCATGACTAGCGCTAACACCGGGGAGCTGTTTTTT
NA	NA	TRBJ2-1	TRBV14	CASRQSSYNEQFF	TGTGCCAGCAGACAGAGCTCCTACAATGAGCAGTTCTTC
NA	NA	TRBJ2-6	TRBV7-3	CASSLESTGANVLTF	TGTGCCAGCAGCTTAGAATCTACTGGGGCCAACGTCCTGACTTTC
NA	NA	TRBJ1-1	TRBV19	CASSIGGGRGNTEAFF	TGTGCCAGTAGTATAGGTGGGGGCAGGGGGAACACTGAAGCTTTCTTT
NA	TRBD2	TRBJ2-5	TRBV18	CASSRLAGAKETQYF	TGTGCCAGCTCACGCCTAGCGGGAGCGAAAGAGACCCAGTACTTC
NA	TRBD2	TRBJ2-5	TRBV5-4	CASSLDSGRAGETQYF	TGTGCCAGCAGCTTGGATAGCGGGAGGGCGGGCGAGACCCAGTACTTC
NA	NA	TRBJ2-3	TRBV11-3	CAVGTFADTQYF	TGTGCCGTAGGGACTTTCGCAGATACGCAGTATTTT
NA	NA	TRBJ1-1	TRBV5-1	CASSLDVHSAEAFF	TGCGCCAGCAGCTTGGATGTTCATAGCGCTGAAGCTTTCTTT
NA	NA	TRBJ1-2	TRBV7-2	CASSLEDSYYGYTF	TGTGCCAGCAGCTTAGAGGACAGCTACTATGGCTACACCTTC
NA	TRBD2	TRBJ2-2	TRBV5-1	CASSIGLAVLTGELFF	TGCGCCAGCAGCATCGGACTAGCGGTACTCACCGGGGAGCTGTTTTTT
NA	NA	TRBJ1-2	TRBV6-5	CASSYLVYDYGYTF	TGTGCCAGCAGTTACTTAGTGTATGACTATGGCTACACCTTC
NA	NA	TRBJ2-7	TRBV3-1/TRBV3-2	CASSQAGQTDYEQYF	TGTGCCAGCAGCCAAGCTGGACAGACCGACTACGAGCAGTACTTC
NA	TRBD2	TRBJ2-3	TRBV4-3	CASSQAALSGMTDTQYF	TGCGCCAGCAGCCAAGCCGCCCTTAGCGGGATGACAGATACGCAGTATTTT
once	TRBD1	TRBJ1-6	TRBV18	CASSPFNRGDSYSPLHF	TGTGCCAGCTCACCCTTCAACAGGGGGGATTCGTATTCACCCCTCCACTTT